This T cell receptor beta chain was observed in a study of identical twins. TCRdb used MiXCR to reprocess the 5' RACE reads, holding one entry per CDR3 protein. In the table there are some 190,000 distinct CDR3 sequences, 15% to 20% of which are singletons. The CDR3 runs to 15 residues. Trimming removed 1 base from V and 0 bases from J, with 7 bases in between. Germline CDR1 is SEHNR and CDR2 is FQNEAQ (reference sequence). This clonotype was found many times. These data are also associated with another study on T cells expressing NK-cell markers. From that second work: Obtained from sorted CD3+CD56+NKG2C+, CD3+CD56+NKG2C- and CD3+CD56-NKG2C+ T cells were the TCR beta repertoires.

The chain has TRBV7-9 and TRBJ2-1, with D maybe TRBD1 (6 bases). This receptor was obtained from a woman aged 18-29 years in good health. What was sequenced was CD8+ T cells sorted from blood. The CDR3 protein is CASSLGGGSYNEQFF. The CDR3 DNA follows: TGTGCCAGCAGCTTAGGAGGGGGCTCCTACAATGAGCAGTTCTTC.